This T cell receptor beta chain originates from a study of cytomegalovirus exposure and HLA in healthy donors (dated by TCRdb to about 2017). Regarding the complete study: An earlier analysis of several hundred of the donors reported roughly 300 Gb of sequence data and 117 million unique TCR beta sequences obtained from approximately 180 million T cells. The study aimed to test whether cataloging public T cell receptors could reveal signatures of past pathogen exposure. The genetic ancestry cluster associated with self-reported Caucasian donors included about 84% of the 350 to 500 genotyped donors. To decide whether each TCR beta V gene segment behaved as functional or pseudogenic, an earlier analysis of some 540 of the donors relied on high-throughput TCR beta sequencing. Class I and class II HLA loci were covered by the typing at four-digit resolution. Every discovery cohort repertoire had been produced on one sequencing platform. Typing coverage varied by locus: roughly 620-640 donors for A, B, C, DRB1 and DQB1; more than 500 for DQA1; over 600 for DPA1; roughly 470 for DPB1. The later analysis used no new phenotypic data to find candidate immune exposures, relying instead on TCR beta sequences and their occurrence across donors. Donor age, sex, ethnicity and CMV serostatus were compiled together with the repertoire data. The T cell repertoires of 550 to 850 subjects were profiled by immunosequencing and related to cytomegalovirus serostatus. In a later analysis, previously published TCR beta repertoires from 550 to 750 donors were re-analyzed and high-resolution HLA genotyping was added so that TCR occurrence patterns could be studied. A separate validation cohort of some 130 different subjects was used in addition to the approximately 610-subject first cohort. Among some 400 genotyped donors of the cohort, an average of around 250,000 unique TCR beta nucleotide sequences was sequenced per donor, of which about 19% were non-productive. Around 300 gigabases of sequencing data and 70 million to 100 million unique TCR sequences were included in an early release covering over 600 HLA-typed donors. A later genetic analysis took genome-wide SNP genotypes for about 55% of the 666 donors and used that subset as a discovery cohort. High-throughput TCR immunosequencing, statistical association of individual TCRs with disease status, and machine learning were combined to predict cytomegalovirus infection status. Because of strong linkage in the cohort, roughly five DR-DQ haplotypes were treated as single units for association and clustering.

As for this clone: Its target antigen remains unknown. Base qualities are not provided; no much larger clone lies one nucleotide away.

The cohort comprised more than 550 healthy bone marrow donors. At the time of sampling, every cohort member was nominally healthy, though immune exposures that went unrecorded were likely present. The donor was CMV seronegative and belonged to the group of 320 or so seronegative cohort members. A peripheral blood sample was provided by each donor, and peripheral blood mononuclear cells were used for TCR beta sequencing. Genomic DNA was extracted from the blood cell samples with the Qiagen DNeasy Blood Extraction Kit. The paper's findings and limits, for the study overall: Because HLA typing was unavailable for some donors at each locus, only the typed subset was used in association tests. The study gave a list of 150 to 200 TCR beta chains associated with cytomegalovirus. Some IMGT-functional V segments, including TRBV6-2 and TRBV6-3, could not be distinguished by the 87-base-pair reads and were therefore excluded. In an earlier analysis of roughly 560 of the donors, most TCR beta V segments were observed in productive rearrangements about 90% or about 30% of the time, broadly matching IMGT annotations. Across donors, most TCR sequences were observed very rarely, whereas some public TCRs were present in many individuals. According to a later analysis, TCR association rates differed among HLA loci, with DRB1 alleles showing the most associated TCRs and HLA-C alleles showing the fewest. A further reported finding was that TCR beta sequences accurately predicted the HLA-A and HLA-B alleles for most subjects in the first cohort. In a later genetic analysis, fewer N-insertions in productive TCRs were reported among donors in an Asian-associated ancestry cluster than the approximately 670-donor mean. Sequencing depth was assumed to be roughly uniform across donors in the presence/absence analyses, though that assumption may not hold. The earlier analysis of some 540 of the donors excluded about 16 rarely observed V segments, including chromosome 9 orphons, because counts were too low. Correlated functional status among segregating V segments might reflect linkage disequilibrium, but an unknown experimental factor could not be ruled out. The sequencing pipeline was judged likely to have produced a cluster of highly shared sequence variants as a technical artifact. The classifier was reported to diagnose cytomegalovirus status with high specificity and sensitivity in both the original and validation cohorts. The authors suggested that the approach could potentially be generalized to other disease states and immunological phenotypes. Several of the top co-occurrence clusters appeared to be linked to parvovirus B19, influenza, CMV and Epstein-Barr virus, according to a later analysis. A later genetic analysis associated a missense DCLRE1C variant with V-gene and J-gene trimming of TCR beta chains, and an independent cohort replicated the association. A later analysis found that most CMV-associated TCR beta chains appeared HLA-restricted, with HLA associations seemingly driven largely by CMV exposure. Only TCR beta chains were sequenced in this cohort, and the absence of alpha or paired-chain data limited detectable features. In a later analysis, HLA-associated TCR beta chains showed more clonal expansion and lower generation probabilities than non-associated chains that were equally common. Three of the identified cytomegalovirus-associated TCR beta chains were confirmed in vitro to be specific for cytomegalovirus antigens. A later analysis associated some 17,000 TCR beta sequences with specific HLA alleles at a false discovery rate of 0.05. Immune exposure information for the cohort was limited to CMV serostatus. Assigning TCR associations to individual alleles was difficult when HLA alleles, especially DR and DQ, strongly co-occurred.

Libraries were built with the immunoSEQ multiplex PCR assay. The multiplex PCR relied on a mix of 60 forward primers for TCR Vbeta segments and 13 reverse primers for TCR Jbeta segments. Amplification of the CDR3 region of rearranged TCR beta genes was performed with a multiplex PCR assay on genomic DNA. On the Illumina HiSeq System, the amplified TCR beta libraries were sequenced as 87-base-pair reads. In the original analysis: A later analysis tallied 75 million to 95 million unique TCR beta chains across the roughly 610 repertoires, and some 12 million of those chains were shared by two or more donors. Raw reads were error-corrected and collapsed into unique sequences with a nearest-neighbor algorithm that merged closely related sequences to remove PCR and sequencing errors. To assign V, D and J gene segments, CDR3 sequences were aligned to IMGT reference sequences. For a sequence to be retained, at least a six-nucleotide match to both a V gene segment and a J gene segment was required. A rearrangement was called productive if the CDR3 had no stop codons and remained in frame with V and J, and every other rearrangement was called non-productive. CDR3 was defined according to IMGT convention as the region running from the second conserved V-encoded cysteine to the conserved J-encoded phenylalanine. The earlier analysis of about 500 of the donors excluded sequences that lacked an unambiguous match to a single V gene segment. In an earlier analysis of some 590 of the donors, a V segment was called functional when productive rearrangements were above 56.7%, and segregating when the standard deviation between donors exceeded 5%. A statistical classification framework was built to diagnose cytomegalovirus status from the catalog of TCR beta chain sequences. V and J gene assignment, in a later analysis, came from comparing TCR nucleotide sequences with IMGT/GENE-DB human TR gene sequences. A later analysis assigned CDR3 sequences and most-parsimonious VDJ recombination scenarios with the TCRdist pipeline. In a later analysis, each TCR beta chain was defined by its CDR3 amino acid sequence together with its V-gene family, and reads lacking a unique V-gene family were excluded. To address suspected cross-contamination and a sequencing artifact, a later analysis removed over 500 highly shared, low-generation-probability nucleotide sequences. A later analysis calculated a clonal expansion index for each public chain from normalized within-repertoire ranks of inferred template counts. In a later analysis, generation probabilities were computed using a VDJ recombination model fitted to out-of-frame rearrangements, and the results were checked against IGoR. In a later analysis, hypergeometric tests were used to score TCR-TCR, TCR-HLA and TCR-CMV co-occurrence, with a repertoire-size bias correction applied to TCR pairs. False discovery rates were estimated in a later analysis by permuting HLA or CMV assignments 20 times. In a later analysis, co-occurring TCRs were grouped with DBSCAN, and TCRdist sequence similarity was added when clustering was performed within HLA-allele-positive subsets. For co-occurrence clustering, repertoires with fewer than 30,000 or more than 120,000 public chains were excluded, along with four to six repertoires with anomalous nucleotide sharing. TCRdb stores this immuneACCESS table with in-frame sequences only. Part of the clones is absent; in the studies checked, under half of the shortfall reflects unresolved V genes, and no reason is known for the rest. V, J and clone size derive from that table, while D and trimming were established from the DNA sequence. The sample table holds some 150,000 clones, of which about four fifths were seen once. Clones ranked in the top ten supply about 2.6% of the sample.

Per the germline V gene, SGHVS is the CDR1 and FNYEAQ is the CDR2. Germline trimming amounts to 2 bases on V and 0 bases on J, with 15 as the count of junction bases outside the gene matches. The CDR3 holds 21 amino acids from the cysteine to the phenylalanine. Only the CDR3 DNA stays, 63 bases, in frame from base 1. The chain uses TRBV7-6 and TRBJ2-1; TRBD1 fits 11 bases in the junction. This TCR was recovered from a man aged 18 to 35 in good health and CMV-seronegative. Sequencing was done on a sample of PBMCs. The bases read TGTGCCAGCAGCTTAAACGGGGGAGGTTTGGGGACAGGGGGCTCCTACAATGAGCAGTTCTTC. The encoded protein is CASSLNGGGLGTGGSYNEQFF.